These 13 T cell receptor beta chains came from one sample sequenced in a study of response to subunit inactivated influenza vaccine. TCRdb re-called the RT-PCR reads through MiXCR, storing one row per CDR3 protein. The sample holds about 240,000 distinct CDR3 sequences, 12% seen once. The sample here was non-naive T cells sorted from PBMCs, taken 14 days before vaccination. These receptors all stem from a man over 45 who received an inactivated influenza vaccine.

The V call is TRBV7-2, the J call TRBJ2-1, with D possibly matching TRBD2 (5 bases). The CDR3 covers 12 residues. Trimming removed 3 bases at V and 10 bases at J, with 10 bases between. Germline V gene data show CDR1 as SGHTA and CDR2 as FQGNSA. CDR3 protein: CASSFPPGEQFF. The CDR3, as DNA: TGTGCCAGCAGCTTCCCGCCGGGGGAGCAGTTCTTC. The full variable domain, in which reference TRBV7-2 and TRBJ2-1 provide the parts outside the CDR3, is GAGVSQSPSNKVTEKGKDVELRCDPISGHTALYWYRQSLGQGLEFLIYFQGNSAPDKSGLPSDRFSAERTGGSVSTLTIQRTQQEDSAVYLCASSFPPGEQFFGPGTRLTVL.

The gene calls are TRBV20-1 and TRBJ2-5, with TRBD2 matching 9 bases. Per germline, CDR1 DFQATT and CDR2 SNEGSKA (reference sequence). The V gene end was trimmed by 3 bases and the J gene end by 5 bases; junction bases not matched to a gene: 7. The CDR3 is 14 residues long. CDR3 in amino acids: CSARSLAGIETQYF. Here the CDR3 DNA reads TGCAGTGCTAGGTCTCTAGCGGGAATCGAGACCCAGTACTTC.

This clonotype was observed a few times. V usage is TRBV7-9 and J usage is TRBJ1-2; a possible D gene is TRBD1 (6 bases). V gave up 2 bases and J gave up 7 bases, with 14 bases separating them. The germline CDR1 and CDR2 sequences are SEHNR and FQNEAQ (reference sequence). The CDR3 is 14 residues long. CDR3: CASSLSTRGPGYTF. CDR3 DNA: TGTGCCAGCAGCTTATCTACCAGGGGACCTGGCTACACCTTC.

This clonotype has a handful of counts. The CDR3 sequence: CASSLVPSGTGGMVEQYF. CDR3 sequence (DNA): TGCGCCAGCAGCTTGGTTCCTTCGGGGACAGGGGGCATGGTCGAGCAGTACTTC. The chain joins TRBV5-1 to TRBJ2-7; TRBD1 aligns across 12 bases. There are 18 residues in the CDR3. Germline V gene data show CDR1 as SGHRS and CDR2 as YFSETQ. Trimming removed 0 bases from V and 6 bases from J; junction bases left unmatched: 13. Using reference TRBV5-1 and TRBJ2-7 for the parts outside the CDR3, the full variable domain is KAGVTQTPRYLIKTRGQQVTLSCSPISGHRSVSWYQQTPGQGLQFLFEYFSETQRNKGNFPGRFSGRQFSNSRSEMNVSTLELGDSALYLCASSLVPSGTGGMVEQYFGPGTRLTVT.

This clonotype was recorded many times. This sequence joins TRBV16 and TRBJ2-1; 16 nucleotides agree with TRBD2. Looked up from germline, CDR1 is KGHSY and CDR2 is FQNENV. V was clipped by 1 base and J by 10 bases; unmatched bases: 13. The CDR3 is 19 amino acids. In DNA, the CDR3 is TGTGCCAGCAGCCAATTTGGGACTAGCGGGAGGGCCCGGTTTATCGAGCAGTTCTTC. It encodes CASSQFGTSGRARFIEQFF.

The chain has TRBV7-3 and TRBJ2-5; 8 positions match TRBD2. The CDR3 has 13 amino acids. Germline V gene data show CDR1 as SGHTA and CDR2 as FQGTGA. V lost 2 bases, J lost 5 bases, and 1 base stayed unmatched. CDR3 in amino acids: CASSLQREETQYF. DNA for the CDR3: TGTGCCAGCAGCTTACAGCGGGAGGAGACCCAGTACTTC.

This clonotype was recorded a few times. The chain combines TRBV3-1 with TRBJ2-1; D remains unclear. V was shortened by 1 base and J by 6 bases, with 13 bases between the two germline ends. CDR3 length: 15 residues. Germline V gene data show CDR1 as LGHDT and CDR2 as YNNKEL (reference sequence). The CDR3: CASSQGSIASNEQFF. The CDR3 DNA sequence: TGTGCCAGCAGCCAAGGTAGTATAGCCTCCAATGAGCAGTTCTTC.

The V and J genes are TRBV4-1 and TRBJ2-7, with D perhaps assigned TRBD1 or TRBD2 (5 bases each). This CDR3 has 14 amino acids. V lost 3 bases to trimming and J lost 2 bases, with 11 bases between them. Per germline, CDR1 MGHRA and CDR2 YSYEKL. Here the CDR3 reads CASSHGDRTYEQYF. The CDR3 region has the DNA TGCGCCAGCAGCCATGGGGACCGCACCTACGAGCAGTACTTC.

Turning to this clonotype: One end of the junction fails to match germline, which may point to a read error. The chain couples TRBV29-1 to TRBJ1-1; D call uncertain. This CDR3 comprises 13 residues. In germline, CDR1 is SQVTM, CDR2 ANQGSEA. The CDR3 coding sequence is TGCAGCGTCGAAGGTGGTGTGGGGACTGAAGCTTTCTTT. Translating gives CSVEGGVGTEAFF. Full variable domain (missing parts from reference TRBV29-1 and TRBJ1-1): SAVISQKPSRDICQRGTSLTIQCQVDSQVTMMFWYRQQPGQSLTLIATANQGSEATYESGFVIDKFPISRPNLTFSTLTVSNMSPEDSSIYLCSVEGGVGTEAFFGQGTRLTVV.

The CDR3 region has the DNA TGCGCCAGCAGCCAGGAGACAGAGATTAATGAAAAACTGTTTTTT. Its translation is CASSQETEINEKLFF. The chain joins TRBV4-1 to TRBJ1-4; a weak D match, TRBD1 (5 bases). In germline, CDR1 is MGHRA, CDR2 YSYEKL. The CDR3 contains 15 residues. Trimming removed 3 bases from V and 4 bases from J, with 12 bases in between.

This clonotype turned up a few times. This chain uses TRBV6-1 with TRBJ2-1, with no clear D. This CDR3 is 12 amino acids long. Germline values: CDR1 MNHNS, CDR2 SASEGT. V was cut by 6 bases and J by 6 bases, with 9 bases left in between. The CDR3 is CASRVSGNEQFF. CDR3 DNA: TGTGCCAGCAGAGTGTCGGGCAATGAGCAGTTCTTC.

The J gene is TRBJ2-1, the V gene TRBV4-2; weak D call: TRBD1 (5 bases). CDR1 is LGHNA and CDR2 is YNFKEQ in the germline V gene. The length of the CDR3 is 14 residues. V lost 4 bases, J lost 7 bases, and 14 bases lay in between. DNA of the CDR3: TGTGCCAGCAGCCCAGGGCGTCGGATGAATGAGCAGTTCTTC. This translates into CASSPGRRMNEQFF.

This clonotype has a handful of counts. The rearrangement links TRBV5-6 to TRBJ2-5; D may be TRBD2 (5 bases). In germline, CDR1 is SGHDT, CDR2 YYEEEE. The CDR3 length is 13 residues. Trimming pared 1 base from V and 5 bases from J, leaving 9 bases between. The CDR3 DNA sequence: TGTGCCAGCAGCTTGACTAGGTCGGAGACCCAGTACTTC. Protein: CASSLTRSETQYF. The complete variable domain, with remaining parts taken from reference TRBV5-6 and TRBJ2-5, reads DAGVTQSPTHLIKTRGQQVTLRCSPKSGHDTVSWYQQALGQGPQFIFQYYEEEERQRGNFPDRFSGHQFPNYSSELNVNALLLGDSALYLCASSLTRSETQYFGPGTRLLVL.